This record covers a single T cell receptor (beta chain). Its target is not known. The record originates from a study of shared clonotypes between healthy human individuals. The CDR3 extends over 16 amino acids. The V segment lost 6 bases and the J segment 4 bases; nucleotides outside the gene matches: 8. The germline V gene has CDR1 SEHNR and CDR2 FQNEAQ (reference sequence). Profiled with immunoSEQ multiplex PCR; TCRdb holds only in-frame clones, not every one. The profile shows some 980,000 clones, roughly 72% of them singletons. Findings and limits, study-wide: An expected dependence of interdonor clonotype sharing on sequencing depth was noted.

The chain employs TRBV7-9 and TRBJ1-5, with TRBD1 identical over 11 bases. The source is a man between 18 and 35 years old in good health. Sequencing was performed on memory CD4+ T cells sorted from blood. Subset denoted: CD45RA-negative fraction. The CDR3 is CASSPIGQGANQPQHF. CDR3 bases: TGTGCCAGCAGTCCTATAGGACAGGGGGCAAATCAGCCCCAGCATTTT.